These 10 T cell receptor beta chains originate from one sample sequenced in a study of T cell repertoires in cytomegalovirus infection. One entry per CDR3 protein, called by TCRdb with MiXCR from the reads. Among approximately 700,000 distinct CDR3 sequences listed, 35% to 45% were seen once. The specimen sequenced was PBMCs. These receptors all come from a human donor in good health (CMV status not recorded). Some clones in this sample may be carry-over from other donors' samples.

This clonotype appeared many times. This chain connects TRBV7-2 to TRBJ2-5, with D hard to call. The CDR3 runs 13 residues. V was cut by 5 bases and J by 1 base, with 8 bases left in between. Germline V CDR1 and CDR2: SGHTA, FQGNSA. The DNA for the CDR3 is TGTGCCAGCAGCATACGACCCCAAGAGACCCAGTACTTC. Residues: CASSIRPQETQYF.

This chain connects TRBV18 to TRBJ2-1, with 12 bases matching TRBD2. Trimming at V came to 1 base and at J to 4 bases, leaving 14 bases not matched to a gene. This CDR3 contains 20 residues. Germline V lookup: CDR1 KGHSH, CDR2 LQKENI. The CDR3 coding sequence is TGTGCCAGCTCACCACTCCTAGCGGGAGGGCCGGTCCAGGAATACAATGAGCAGTTCTTC. It yields the protein CASSPLLAGGPVQEYNEQFF.

The chain combines TRBV6-5 with TRBJ2-7, with D hard to call. Trimming left V 6 bases short and J 0 bases short, with 12 bases between. Germline values: CDR1 MNHEY, CDR2 SVGAGI. The CDR3 spans 14 residues. The CDR3 coding sequence is TGTGCCAGCAGAGCCACCCCAAGCTCCTACGAGCAGTACTTC. Protein product: CASRATPSSYEQYF.

V is TRBV29-1 and J is TRBJ2-7, with D possibly TRBD1 on 7 matching bases. CDR3 length: 15 residues. V dropped 4 bases and J dropped 5 bases, with 21 bases sitting between them. In germline, CDR1 is SQVTM, CDR2 ANQGSEA. The CDR3 sequence is CSVGKKSAGGHEQYF. DNA of the CDR3: TGCAGCGTTGGAAAAAAGTCGGCAGGGGGGCACGAGCAGTACTTC.

This clonotype came up a few times. The chain is built from TRBV12-3 or TRBV12-4 and TRBJ1-1, with D perhaps matching TRBD1 (6 bases). The CDR3 is 15 residues long. V shed 7 bases and J shed 0 bases, with 15 bases lying between them. This chain's CDR3 is CASIAGGSMNTEAFF. Here the CDR3 DNA reads TGTGCCAGCATAGCGGGGGGCTCGATGAACACTGAAGCTTTCTTT.

This clonotype has more than one count but fewer than ten. One end of the junction is discordant with germline, which a read error may explain. CDR3 bases: TGTGCCAGCAGCGAGGGACTTGTGGTCTTC. Protein sequence: CASSEGLVVF. The chain uses TRBV4-2 and TRBJ2-1, with D maybe TRBD2 (6 bases). Per germline, CDR1 LGHNA and CDR2 YNFKEQ. The CDR3 length is 10 residues.

This chain links TRBV28 with TRBJ2-1; no clear D. CDR1 and CDR2 from the germline V gene are MDHEN and SYDVKM. V gave up 5 bases and J gave up 0 bases, with 17 bases separating them. The CDR3 loop spans 17 amino acids. CDR3 sequence (DNA): TGTGCCAGCAGTGGTTCTATTTCCTCAGGCTCCTACAATGAGCAGTTCTTC. Translated: CASSGSISSGSYNEQFF.

The rearrangement uses TRBV6-4 and TRBJ1-1; TRBD1 matches 10 bases. J lost 8 bases, V lost 2 bases, and 11 bases had no gene match. The CDR3 loop spans 16 amino acids. In germline, CDR1 is MRHNA, CDR2 SNTAGT. In nucleotides, the CDR3 is TGTGCCAGCAGTGACAAGGGACAGGGGCTCCAGGACGAAGCTTTCTTT. Encoded protein: CASSDKGQGLQDEAFF.

This clonotype has a count of ten or more. This rearrangement joins TRBV7-8 to TRBJ2-1; TRBD1 aligns across 7 bases. V shed 3 bases and J 12 bases; nucleotides not matched to a gene: 5. This CDR3 comprises 12 residues. The germline V gene encodes CDR1 SGHVS and CDR2 FQNEAQ. CDR3 DNA: TGTGCCAGCAGCTTTGACAGGGAAGGGCAGTTCTTC. Translation: CASSFDREGQFF.

V gene TRBV27 combines with J gene TRBJ2-2, with 10 bases fitting TRBD2. V dropped 2 bases and J dropped 6; count of bases not matched to a gene: 12. From germline, CDR1 is MNHEY and CDR2 SMNVEV (reference sequence). The CDR3 contains 18 residues. The CDR3 protein is CASSLEFLAGGASGELFF. CDR3 nucleotides: TGTGCCAGCAGTTTAGAGTTTTTAGCGGGGGGCGCCTCCGGGGAGCTGTTTTTT.